Below, one TCR beta chain is given with its context. No antigen is known for it. One junction end disagrees with the germline gene, perhaps due to a read error. The data are from a study of tumor-infiltrating lymphocytes in primary liver carcinoma. Study-level findings and limits: Tumors had a top-250-clone fraction that was significantly higher than blood (p = 0.039).

cDNA specific to TCR beta was made from 450 to 500 ng of total RNA, with a constant-region primer employed for priming. Three nested multiplex PCR rounds of slightly modified ARM-PCR generated TCR beta libraries. One entry per CDR3 protein results from TCRdb running MiXCR on the multiplex PCR reads. Here the sample spans around 88,000 distinct CDR3 sequences, around 70% being singletons. Total RNA and DNA came together from around 20-30 mg of bulk tissue without cell sorting. Sample: tumor-adjacent normal liver tissue. The receptor was isolated from a man aged 40-49 years with primary liver carcinoma and hepatitis B virus infection.

The CDR3 is CSVGGDSGLETQYF. Here the CDR3 DNA reads TGCAGCGTTGGAGGCGATAGCGGCCTCGAGACTCAGTACTTC. The chain recombines TRBV29-1 with TRBJ2-5; D is perhaps TRBD2 (6 bases). Germline V gene data show CDR1 as SQVTM and CDR2 as ANQGSEA. The CDR3 contains 14 residues.